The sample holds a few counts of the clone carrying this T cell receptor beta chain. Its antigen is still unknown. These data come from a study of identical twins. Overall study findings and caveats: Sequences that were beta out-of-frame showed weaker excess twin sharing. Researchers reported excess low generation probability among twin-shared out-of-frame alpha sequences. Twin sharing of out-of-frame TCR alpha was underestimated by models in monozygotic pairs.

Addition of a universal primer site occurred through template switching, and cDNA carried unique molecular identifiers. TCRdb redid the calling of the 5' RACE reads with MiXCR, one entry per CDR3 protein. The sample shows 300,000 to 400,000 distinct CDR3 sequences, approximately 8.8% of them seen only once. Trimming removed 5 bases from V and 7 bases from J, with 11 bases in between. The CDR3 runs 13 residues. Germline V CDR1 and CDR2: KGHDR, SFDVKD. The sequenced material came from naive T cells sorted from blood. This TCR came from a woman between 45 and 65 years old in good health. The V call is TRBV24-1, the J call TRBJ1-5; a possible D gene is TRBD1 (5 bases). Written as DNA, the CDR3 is TGTGCCACCAGTGTGGGGGTCAAGCAGCCCCAGCATTTT. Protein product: CATSVGVKQPQHF.